This T cell receptor (beta chain) was captured by sequencing in a study of T cells in localized non-small cell lung cancer. On this clone itself: Its target is not known.

CDR1 and CDR2 (germline): SNHLY, FYNNEI. This CDR3 contains 15 residues. The germline V and J ends were trimmed by 4 bases and 2 bases, with 12 bases remaining between them. TCRdb keeps only in-frame clones here, not all; method: immunoSEQ multiplex PCR. The sample carries around 41,000 clones, approximately 84% recorded once. Findings of the study overall: Paired adjacent lung recovered a median about 60 of the top 100 tumor clones. Highest T cell clonality was seen in uninvolved adjacent lung, surpassing that measured in tumor. Longer overall survival accompanied higher blood T cell density.

This clonotype was sampled from a man aged 35 to 70 with stage I lung adenocarcinoma. The chain couples TRBV2 to TRBJ1-3; D not certain. The starting material was peripheral blood, obtained before any cancer treatment. The CDR3 coding sequence is TGTGCCAGCAGTGTGGGTCGGACCCCTGGAAACACCATATATTTT. It yields the protein CASSVGRTPGNTIYF.